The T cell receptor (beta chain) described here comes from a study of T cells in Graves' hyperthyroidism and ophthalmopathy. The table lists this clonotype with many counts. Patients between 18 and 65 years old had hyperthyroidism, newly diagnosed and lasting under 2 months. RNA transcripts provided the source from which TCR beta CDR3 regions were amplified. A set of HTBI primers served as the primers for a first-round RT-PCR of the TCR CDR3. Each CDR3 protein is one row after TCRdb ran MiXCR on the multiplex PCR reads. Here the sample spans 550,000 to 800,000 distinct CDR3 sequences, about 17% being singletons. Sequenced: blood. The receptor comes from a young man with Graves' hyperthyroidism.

This CDR3 reads CAWRVGLDEQFF. The CDR3 DNA reads TGTGCCTGGAGGGTCGGGTTGGATGAGCAGTTCTTC. The chain links TRBV30 to TRBJ2-1; D unresolved. The ends were cut back, 3 bases at V and 8 bases at J, with 11 bases in the middle. The germline V gene has CDR1 GTSNPN and CDR2 SVGIG (reference sequence). The CDR3 has 12 residues. Combining the CDR3 with reference TRBV30 and TRBJ2-1 gives the whole variable domain SQTIHQWPATLVQPVGSPLSLECTVEGTSNPNLYWYRQAAGRGLQLLFYSVGIGQISSEVPQNLSASRPQDRQFILSSKKLLLSDSGFYLCAWRVGLDEQFFGPGTRLTVL.